This TCR beta chain stems from a study of T cells expressing NK-cell markers. Study at large: The eight sequenced donors comprised seven who were HCMV-seropositive and one who was seronegative. Whole-study findings and limits: Among CD8+ T cells from five or six donors, dominant NKG2C+ clonotypes accounted for roughly 1.0-8%. The CD3+CD56-NKG2C+ fraction of a few donors was likewise dominated by these clonotypes.

As regards this clonotype: Its antigen is still unknown.

Researchers built TCR beta cDNA using 5'RACE template switching with UMIs. TCRdb re-called the 5' RACE reads and catalogs CDR3 proteins one per entry, DNA excluded. The sample totals about 460,000 distinct CDR3 sequences. Germline V gene sequence: CDR1 SGHAT, CDR2 FQNNGV. The CDR3 is 15 residues long. Sequencing was performed on blood T cells: a sorted CD56 or NKG2C T cell subset, CD4+ or CD8+ T cells, or bulk PBMC T cells (not recorded which). This TCR came from a woman between 50 and 59 years old in good health. This sequence joins TRBV11-2 and TRBJ2-3; the TCRdb call, TRBD1, lacks DNA for checking. CDR3 loop: CASSLGGTDLYTQYF.